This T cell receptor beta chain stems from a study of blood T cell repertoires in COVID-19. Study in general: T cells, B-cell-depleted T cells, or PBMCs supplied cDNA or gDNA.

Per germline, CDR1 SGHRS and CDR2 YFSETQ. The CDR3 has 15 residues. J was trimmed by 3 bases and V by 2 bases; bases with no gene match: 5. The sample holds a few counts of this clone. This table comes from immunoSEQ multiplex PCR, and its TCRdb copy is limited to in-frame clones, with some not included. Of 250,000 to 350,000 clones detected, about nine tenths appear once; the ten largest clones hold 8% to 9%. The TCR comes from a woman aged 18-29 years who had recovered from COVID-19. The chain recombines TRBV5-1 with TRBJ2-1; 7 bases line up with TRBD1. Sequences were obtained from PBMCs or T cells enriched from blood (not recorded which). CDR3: CASSLPGQSYNEQFF. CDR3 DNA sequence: TGCGCCAGCAGCTTACCGGGACAGAGCTACAATGAGCAGTTCTTC.